Listed below are T cell receptor beta chains from one sample, sequenced in a study of cytomegalovirus exposure and HLA in healthy donors. Clones were sequenced by immunoSEQ multiplex PCR, and TCRdb holds only the in-frame ones, with some missing. The sample yields more than 150,000 clones, roughly 84% seen once. The sequenced sample was PBMCs. These receptors were obtained from a girl under three years old in good health and CMV-seronegative. CDR3s include the opening cysteine and the closing phenylalanine or tryptophan. D genes are given only for firm matches.

v_call	cdr3_length	d_call	j_call	cdr3_nt	cdr3_aa
TRBV5-1	15	TRBD2	TRBJ2-7	TGCGGGAGCACCCATCCGGGACTAGCGGGAGGCGAGCAGTACTTC	CGSTHPGLAGGEQYF
TRBV7-9	19	NA	TRBJ2-4	TGTGCCAGCAGCGCATCCACCTGGGGCGGAGTCATAGCCAAAAACATTCAGTACTTC	CASSASTWGGVIAKNIQYF
TRBV9	18	TRBD2	TRBJ2-1	TGTGCCAGCAGCGTAGCTAGCGGGGGGCCCGGCTCCTACAATGAGCAGTTCTTC	CASSVASGGPGSYNEQFF
TRBV11-2	13	NA	TRBJ1-3	TGTGCCACAACGGACAGCTCTGGAAACACCATATATTTT	CATTDSSGNTIYF
TRBV9	14	NA	TRBJ1-6	TGTGCCAGCAGCGGGGCTGCGGGGAATTCACCCCTCCACTTT	CASSGAAGNSPLHF
TRBV5-5	15	TRBD1	TRBJ2-1	TGTGCCAGCAGCTCCGGGACAGGGGGAGGGAATGAGCAGTTCTTC	CASSSGTGGGNEQFF
TRBV5-5	15	TRBD1	TRBJ2-7	TGTGCCAGCACCCCGGAAGGGGGCGCGACCTACGAGCAGTACTTC	CASTPEGGATYEQYF
TRBV9	14	NA	TRBJ1-2	TGTGCCAGCAGCGTAGCAGTCAGGGACTATGGCTACACCTTC	CASSVAVRDYGYTF
TRBV10-1	18	TRBD2	TRBJ2-3	TGCGCCAGCAGTGAGTCTCTGGGTAGCGGGGGGAGAACAGATACGCAGTATTTT	CASSESLGSGGRTDTQYF
TRBV2	13	NA	TRBJ2-1	TGTGCCAGCATTGAGACAGCTTACAATGAGCAGTTCTTC	CASIETAYNEQFF
TRBV9	15	NA	TRBJ2-3	TGTGCCAGCAGCGTAGACCTAGCTAGCACAGATACGCAGTATTTT	CASSVDLASTDTQYF
TRBV6-5	15	TRBD1	TRBJ1-4	TGTGCCAGCAGTTACTCGGGGACAGGGGATGAAAAACTGTTTTTT	CASSYSGTGDEKLFF
TRBV4-2	20	NA	TRBJ2-1	TGTGCCAGCAGCCAAGTCTCCGGGGGAATGCGGTCCCCCCGGGTGGGCGAGCAGTTCTTC	CASSQVSGGMRSPRVGEQFF
TRBV5-1	16	TRBD1	TRBJ2-3	TGCGCCAGCAGCAGGACAGGACAGGGGAGCACAGATACGCAGTATTTT	CASSRTGQGSTDTQYF
TRBV6-1	14	TRBD2	TRBJ2-1	TGTGCCAGCAGGGGACTAGCGGGGGTCAATGAGCAGTTCTTC	CASRGLAGVNEQFF
TRBV18	16	NA	TRBJ2-1	TGTGCCAGCTCACCACGAAGCCAGGGTGAGTCCAATGAGCAGTTCTTC	CASSPRSQGESNEQFF
TRBV5-8	18	TRBD2	TRBJ2-3	TGTGCCAGCAGCATGTCCGGGACTAGCGGGGGAACCACAGATACGCAGTATTTT	CASSMSGTSGGTTDTQYF
TRBV11-2	17	TRBD1	TRBJ1-1	TGTGCCAGCAGCTTATGGAAGGGGGCGGGAATGAACACTGAAGCTTTCTTT	CASSLWKGAGMNTEAFF
TRBV10-1	15	TRBD2	TRBJ2-1	TGCGCCAGCAGTGCGACTAGCGGGGGGTGGAATGAGCAGTTCTTC	CASSATSGGWNEQFF
TRBV2	12	NA	TRBJ2-1	TGTGCCAGCAGTGTCGCGGGCAATGAGCAGTTCTTC	CASSVAGNEQFF
TRBV7-9	17	TRBD1	TRBJ2-7	TGTGCCAGCAGCTTAGGCCCGGGACAGGGGGTAACCTACGAGCAGTACTTC	CASSLGPGQGVTYEQYF
TRBV11-2	14	NA	TRBJ2-7	TGTGCCAGCGCTATAGCCTCGGGACTGAACGAGCAGTACTTC	CASAIASGLNEQYF
TRBV9	13	NA	TRBJ2-3	TGTGCCAGCAGCGTCTCCGGGACAGATACGCAGTATTTT	CASSVSGTDTQYF
TRBV7-9	11	NA	TRBJ1-1	TGTGCCAGTCTTTTTCAGGGGATGGCTTTCTTT	CASLFQGMAFF
TRBV9	14	NA	TRBJ1-2	TGTGCCAGCAGCGAGGTACAGGGCAGTGGTGGCTACACCTTC	CASSEVQGSGGYTF
TRBV10-1	13	TRBD1	TRBJ1-2	TGCGCCAGCAGTCTCGACAGGGGCGGTGGCTACACCTTC	CASSLDRGGGYTF
TRBV29-1	14	NA	TRBJ2-5	TGCAGCGTTGATTCGCTGGAGCGACAAGAGACCCAGTACTTC	CSVDSLERQETQYF